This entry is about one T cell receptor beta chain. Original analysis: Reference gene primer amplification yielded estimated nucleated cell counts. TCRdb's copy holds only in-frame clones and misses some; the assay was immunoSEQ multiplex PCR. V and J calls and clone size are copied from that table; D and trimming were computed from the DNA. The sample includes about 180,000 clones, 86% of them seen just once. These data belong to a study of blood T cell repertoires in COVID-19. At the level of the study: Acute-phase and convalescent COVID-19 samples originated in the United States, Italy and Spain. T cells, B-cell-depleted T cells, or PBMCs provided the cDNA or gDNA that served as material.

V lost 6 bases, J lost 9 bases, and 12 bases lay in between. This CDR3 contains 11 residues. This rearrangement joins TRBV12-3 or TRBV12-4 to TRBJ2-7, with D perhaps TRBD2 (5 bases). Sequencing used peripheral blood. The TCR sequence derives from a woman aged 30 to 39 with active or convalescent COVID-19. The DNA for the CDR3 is TGTGCCAGCAGCATTCAAGGACTGCAGTACTTC. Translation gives CASSIQGLQYF.